This T cell receptor beta chain is from a study of human versus mouse CDR3 diversity and MHC coevolution. The study's findings and limits: Mice had fewer CDR3 deletions and insertions than humans on average. Human T cells underwent selection on about six different MHC II alleles.

This CDR3 is 17 amino acids long. In germline, CDR1 is MNHEY, CDR2 SMNVEV (reference sequence). V trimming: 7 bases; J trimming: 6 bases; junction bases outside the gene matches: 18. With respect to this clone: The antigen remains unidentified.

Measured with immunoSEQ multiplex PCR; TCRdb has only the in-frame clones, and not every one. The table has some 82,000 clones, over 85% seen once. The genes are TRBV27 and TRBJ1-1; 9 bases map to TRBD1. Sequencing was performed on naive CD4+ T cells from blood. This sample's subset: CD45RO-negative CD62L-positive naive CD4 T cells. The sequence derives from a person aged 25 to 69 in good health. The CDR3 DNA sequence: TGTGCCAGCAAGGATCTCGGGACAGGGCTTTGGAGCGCTGAAGCTTTCTTT. It codes for CASKDLGTGLWSAEAFF.